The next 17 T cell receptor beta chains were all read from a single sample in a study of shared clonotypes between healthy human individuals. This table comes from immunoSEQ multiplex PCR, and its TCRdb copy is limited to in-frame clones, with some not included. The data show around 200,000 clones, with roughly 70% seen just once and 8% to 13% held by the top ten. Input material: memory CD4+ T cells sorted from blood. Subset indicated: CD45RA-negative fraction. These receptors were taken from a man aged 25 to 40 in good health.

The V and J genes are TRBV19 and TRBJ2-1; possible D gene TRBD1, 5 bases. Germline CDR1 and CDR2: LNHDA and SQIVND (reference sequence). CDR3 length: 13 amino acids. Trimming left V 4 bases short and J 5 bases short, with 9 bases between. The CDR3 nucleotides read TGTGCCAGTAGTAAGGGGTCCAACAATGAGCAGTTCTTC. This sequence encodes CASSKGSNNEQFF.

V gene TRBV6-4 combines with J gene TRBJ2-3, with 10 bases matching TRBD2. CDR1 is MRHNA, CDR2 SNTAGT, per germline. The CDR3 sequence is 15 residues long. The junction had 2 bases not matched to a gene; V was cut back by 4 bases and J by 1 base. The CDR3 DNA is TGTGCCAGCAGTGGAGGGACTAGCGGCACAGATACGCAGTATTTT. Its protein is CASSGGTSGTDTQYF.

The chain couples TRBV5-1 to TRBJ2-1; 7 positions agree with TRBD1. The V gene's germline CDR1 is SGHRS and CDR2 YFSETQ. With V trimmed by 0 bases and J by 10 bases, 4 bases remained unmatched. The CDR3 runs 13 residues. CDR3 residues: CASSLGQGSEQFF. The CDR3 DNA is TGCGCCAGCAGCTTGGGACAGGGTTCGGAGCAGTTCTTC.

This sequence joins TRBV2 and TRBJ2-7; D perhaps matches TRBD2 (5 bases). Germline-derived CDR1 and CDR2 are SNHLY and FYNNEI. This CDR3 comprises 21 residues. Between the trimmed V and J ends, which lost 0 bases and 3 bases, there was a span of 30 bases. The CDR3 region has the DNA TGTGCCAGCAGTGAAGCCTTCGGGGTCTTGGGTTTGGAAGGCAGTGGCTACGAGCAGTACTTC. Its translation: CASSEAFGVLGLEGSGYEQYF.

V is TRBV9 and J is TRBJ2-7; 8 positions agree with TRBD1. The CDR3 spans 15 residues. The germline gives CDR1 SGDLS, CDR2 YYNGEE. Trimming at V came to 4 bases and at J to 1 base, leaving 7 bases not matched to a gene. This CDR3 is CASSPRQGRSYEQYF. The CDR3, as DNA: TGTGCCAGCAGCCCTCGACAGGGGCGTTCCTACGAGCAGTACTTC.

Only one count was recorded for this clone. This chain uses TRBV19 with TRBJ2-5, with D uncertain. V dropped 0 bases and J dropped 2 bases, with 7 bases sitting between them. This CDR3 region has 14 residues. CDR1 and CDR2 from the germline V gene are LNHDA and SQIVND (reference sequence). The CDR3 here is CASSIDRAQETQYF. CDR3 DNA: TGTGCCAGTAGTATAGATAGGGCGCAAGAGACCCAGTACTTC. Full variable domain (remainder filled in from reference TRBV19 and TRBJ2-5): DGGITQSPKYLFRKEGQNVTLSCEQNLNHDAMYWYRQDPGQGLRLIYYSQIVNDFQKGDIAEGYSVSREKKESFPLTVTSAQKNPTAFYLCASSIDRAQETQYFGPGTRLLVL.

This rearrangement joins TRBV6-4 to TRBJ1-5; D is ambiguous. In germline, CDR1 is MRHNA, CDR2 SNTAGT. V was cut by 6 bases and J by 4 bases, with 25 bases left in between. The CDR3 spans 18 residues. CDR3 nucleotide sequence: TGTGCCAGCAGCGATCAATTAGACGTGTCAAGGGCGAATCAGCCCCAGCATTTT. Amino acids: CASSDQLDVSRANQPQHF.

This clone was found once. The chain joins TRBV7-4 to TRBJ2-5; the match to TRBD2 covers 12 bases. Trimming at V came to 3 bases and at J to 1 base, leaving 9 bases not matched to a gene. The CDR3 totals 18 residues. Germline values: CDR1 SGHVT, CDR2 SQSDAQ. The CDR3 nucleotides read TGTGCCAGCAGCTTGCCCCCCGGGACTAGCGGGCTCCAAGAGACCCAGTACTTC. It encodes CASSLPPGTSGLQETQYF.

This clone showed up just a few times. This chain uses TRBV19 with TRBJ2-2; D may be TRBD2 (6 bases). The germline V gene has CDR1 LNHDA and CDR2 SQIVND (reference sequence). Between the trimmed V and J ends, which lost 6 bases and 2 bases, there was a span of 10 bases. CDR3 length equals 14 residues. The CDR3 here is CASRMGGNTGELFF. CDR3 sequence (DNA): TGTGCCAGTAGAATGGGGGGTAACACCGGGGAGCTGTTTTTT. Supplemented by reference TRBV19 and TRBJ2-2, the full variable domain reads DGGITQSPKYLFRKEGQNVTLSCEQNLNHDAMYWYRQDPGQGLRLIYYSQIVNDFQKGDIAEGYSVSREKKESFPLTVTSAQKNPTAFYLCASRMGGNTGELFFGEGSRLTVL.

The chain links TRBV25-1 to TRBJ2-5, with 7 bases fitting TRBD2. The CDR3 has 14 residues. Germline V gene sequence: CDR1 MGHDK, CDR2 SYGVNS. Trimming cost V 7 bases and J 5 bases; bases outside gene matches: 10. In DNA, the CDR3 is TGTGCCAGCACTCCTGGGGGTAGCGGGGAGACCCAGTACTTC. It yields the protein CASTPGGSGETQYF. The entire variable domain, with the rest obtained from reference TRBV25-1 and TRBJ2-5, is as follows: EADIYQTPRYLVIGTGKKITLECSQTMGHDKMYWYQQDPGMELHLIHYSYGVNSTEKGDLSSESTVSRIRTEHFPLTLESARPSHTSQYLCASTPGGSGETQYFGPGTRLLVL.

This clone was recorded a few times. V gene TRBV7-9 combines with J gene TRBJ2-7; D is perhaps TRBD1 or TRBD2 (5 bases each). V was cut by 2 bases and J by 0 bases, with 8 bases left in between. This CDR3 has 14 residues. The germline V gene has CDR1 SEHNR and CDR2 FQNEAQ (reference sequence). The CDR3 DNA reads TGTGCCAGCAGCTTAAGGGGACCCTCCTACGAGCAGTACTTC. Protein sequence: CASSLRGPSYEQYF.

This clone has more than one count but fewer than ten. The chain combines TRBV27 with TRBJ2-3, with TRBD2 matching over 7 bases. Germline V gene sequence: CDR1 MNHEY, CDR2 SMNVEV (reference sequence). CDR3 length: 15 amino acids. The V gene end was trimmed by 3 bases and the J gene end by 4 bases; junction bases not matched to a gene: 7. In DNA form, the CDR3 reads TGTGCCAGCAGTTTTGTTGCGGGAGTGGCAGATACGCAGTATTTT. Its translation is CASSFVAGVADTQYF.

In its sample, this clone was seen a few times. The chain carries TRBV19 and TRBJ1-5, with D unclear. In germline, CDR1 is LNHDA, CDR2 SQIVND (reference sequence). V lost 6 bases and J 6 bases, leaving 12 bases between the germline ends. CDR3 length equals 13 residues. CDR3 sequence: CASSPTRIQPQHF. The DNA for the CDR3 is TGTGCCAGTAGCCCTACCCGGATTCAGCCCCAGCATTTT.

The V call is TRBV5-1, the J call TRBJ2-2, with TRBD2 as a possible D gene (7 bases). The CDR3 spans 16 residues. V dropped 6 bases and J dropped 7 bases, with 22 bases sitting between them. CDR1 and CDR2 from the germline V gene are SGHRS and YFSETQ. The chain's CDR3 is CASTPYDRAGHGELFF. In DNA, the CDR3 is TGCGCCAGCACACCCTATGATCGAGCGGGACACGGGGAGCTGTTTTTT.

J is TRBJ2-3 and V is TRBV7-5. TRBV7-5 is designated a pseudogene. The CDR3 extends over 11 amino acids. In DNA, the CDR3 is TGTGTCAGAAGCTTAGCAGATACGCAGTATTTT. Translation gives CVRSLADTQYF.

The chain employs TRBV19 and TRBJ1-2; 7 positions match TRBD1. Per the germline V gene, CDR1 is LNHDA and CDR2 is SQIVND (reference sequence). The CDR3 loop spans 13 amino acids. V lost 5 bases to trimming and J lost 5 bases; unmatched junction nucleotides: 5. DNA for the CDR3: TGTGCCAGTAGTCGCGGGACAGTTTATGGCTACACCTTC. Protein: CASSRGTVYGYTF.

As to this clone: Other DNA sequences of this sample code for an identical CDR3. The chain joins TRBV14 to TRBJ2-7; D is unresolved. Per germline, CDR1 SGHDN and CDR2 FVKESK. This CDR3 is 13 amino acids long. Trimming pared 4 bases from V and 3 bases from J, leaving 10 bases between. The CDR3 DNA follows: TGTGCCAGCAGCCGTGGGCCTTTCTACGAGCAGTACTTC. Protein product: CASSRGPFYEQYF. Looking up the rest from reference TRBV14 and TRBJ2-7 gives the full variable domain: EAGVTQFPSHSVIEKGQTVTLRCDPISGHDNLYWYRRVMGKEIKFLLHFVKESKQDESGMPNNRFLAERTGGTYSTLKVQPAELEDSGVYFCASSRGPFYEQYFGPGTRLTVT.